Shown below are 22 T cell receptor beta chains from a single sample sequenced in a study of tumor and adjacent non-tumor tissue in lung cancer. The library came from three nested PCR rounds adapted from ARM-PCR protocols. One entry per CDR3 protein, called by TCRdb with MiXCR from the multiplex PCR reads. The data show approximately 100,000 distinct CDR3 sequences, with approximately 71% seen just once and approximately 35% held by the top ten. No cell sorting was done before RNA was extracted from the tissue. Material: lung tumor tissue. These receptors all come from a woman in her sixties or seventies with non-small cell lung cancer.

The V call is TRBV14, the J call TRBJ1-6, with 10 bases that match TRBD1. This CDR3 region has 14 residues. Germline-derived CDR1 and CDR2 are SGHDN and FVKESK. The V and J ends lost 4 bases and 7 bases, in that order; junction bases with no gene match: 1. As DNA, the CDR3 is TGTGCCAGCAGCCGGACAGGGGGGAATTCACCCCTCCACTTT. Its protein is CASSRTGGNSPLHF.

This clonotype turned up a few times. One end of the junction is discordant with germline, which a read error may explain. The chain employs TRBV11-3 and TRBJ1-3; D ambiguous. The CDR3 loop spans 13 amino acids. Per germline, CDR1 SGHNT and CDR2 YENEEA. DNA of the CDR3: TGTGCCACTCGTGAGGACTCTAGAAACACCATATATTTT. Encoded protein: CATREDSRNTIYF.

This chain uses TRBV10-3 with TRBJ1-5; D is unclear. In germline, CDR1 is ENHRY, CDR2 SYGVKD. This CDR3 is 15 amino acids long. The ends were cut back, 4 bases at V and 1 base at J, with 11 bases in the middle. CDR3 sequence: CAISVDVNSNQPQHF. The CDR3 DNA reads TGTGCCATCAGTGTTGATGTAAACAGCAATCAGCCCCAGCATTTT.

This clonotype was seen repeatedly, ten times or more. The chain employs TRBV20-1 and TRBJ2-1; perhaps D is TRBD1 or TRBD2 (5 bases each). CDR3 length equals 13 residues. Trimming stripped 6 bases from V and 0 bases from J, with 9 bases between. Germline V lookup: CDR1 DFQATT, CDR2 SNEGSKA (reference sequence). CDR3 loop: CSASGTSYNEQFF. In DNA, the CDR3 is TGCAGTGCCAGTGGGACCTCCTACAATGAGCAGTTCTTC.

J is TRBJ1-1 and V is TRBV28; no definite D call. V was clipped by 5 bases and J by 2 bases, with 9 bases between them. Germline CDR1 and CDR2: MDHEN and SYDVKM. The CDR3 has 13 residues. CDR3 coding DNA: TGTGCCAGCAGTCCCTTAACTAACACTGAAGCTTTCTTT. Translation gives CASSPLTNTEAFF. The variable domain in full, completed from reference TRBV28 and TRBJ1-1, reads DVKVTQSSRYLVKRTGEKVFLECVQDMDHENMFWYRQDPGLGLRLIYFSYDVKMKEKGDIPEGYSVSREKKERFSLILESASTNQTSMYLCASSPLTNTEAFFGQGTRLTVV.

A note on this clonotype: The junction differs from germline at one of its ends, possibly a read error. The chain has TRBV11-3 and TRBJ2-1; 11 nucleotides line up with TRBD2. Germline loops: CDR1 SGHNT, CDR2 YENEEA. CDR3 length: 17 residues. CDR3 coding DNA: TGTGCCAGCAGCTTAGAGTTGACTAGCGGGAACGACAATCAGCAGTCCTTC. It codes for CASSLELTSGNDNQQSF.

Comment on this clonotype: A much larger clone differs from this one at a single base, so this may be a read error. The chain is built from TRBV6-8 and TRBJ2-7; TRBD2 matches at 7 bases. CDR3 length: 12 amino acids. J gave up 5 bases and V 11 bases, and 9 bases lay outside the gene matches. Germline CDR1 MNHGY, CDR2 SAAAGT. This CDR3 reads CAGRGSAHEQYF. In nucleotides, the CDR3 is TGTGCCGGGAGGGGCTCCGCGCACGAGCAGTACTTC.

J is TRBJ2-1 and V is TRBV29-1; 10 positions match TRBD1. This CDR3 has 14 residues. V dropped 8 bases and J dropped 13; count of bases not matched to a gene: 17. The germline V gene has CDR1 SQVTM and CDR2 ANQGSEA. The CDR3 nucleotides are TGCAGCTTGGGGGACAGGGGCAGGTACAACGAACAGTTCTTC. It codes for CSLGDRGRYNEQFF.

Comments on this clonotype: This clone may be a read error of a much larger clone one base away. The chain combines TRBV20-1 with TRBJ2-7, with TRBD1 as a possible D gene (5 bases). Trimming took 2 bases from V and 3 from J, leaving 20 bases between them. CDR1 DFQATT and CDR2 SNEGSKA come from the germline V gene (reference sequence). The CDR3 has 16 residues. The CDR3 loop is CSARIAPETVHYEQYF. The CDR3 DNA follows: TGCAGTGCTAGAATTGCCCCCGAGACAGTCCACTACGAGCAGTACTTC.

About this clonotype itself: At one of its ends the junction is not consistent with the germline gene, which may arise from a read error. The chain couples TRBV6-1 to TRBJ1-2, with D possibly TRBD1 on 6 matching bases. The CDR3 contains 15 residues. CDR1 and CDR2 from the germline V gene are MNHNS and SASEGT. CDR3 sequence (DNA): TGCGCCAGCAGTGGAACAGGGTTATTTAACTATGGCTACACCTTC. It codes for CASSGTGLFNYGYTF.

Turning to this clonotype: A much larger clone lies one base from this, so it may be a read error. The rearrangement uses TRBV6-5 and TRBJ2-1; 10 bases align to TRBD2. Germline V gene data show CDR1 as MNHEY and CDR2 as SVGAGI. V dropped 4 bases and J dropped 10; count of bases not matched to a gene: 10. This CDR3 comprises 15 residues. The CDR3 sequence: CASSSSGRASKEQFF. DNA of the CDR3: TGTGCCAGCAGTTCGAGCGGGAGGGCTTCCAAGGAGCAGTTCTTC.

CDR3 sequence (DNA): TGTGCCAGCAGCCCTAGGGTCCGTCGGAATGACACTGAAGCTTTCTTT. Translation gives CASSPRVRRNDTEAFF. The chain is built from TRBV11-3 and TRBJ1-1, with D unclear. From germline, CDR1 is SGHNT and CDR2 YENEEA. V was clipped by 5 bases and J by 3 bases, with 19 bases between them. The CDR3 covers 16 residues.

About this clonotype itself: One end of the junction is discordant with germline, which a read error may explain. V is TRBV5-6 and J is TRBJ2-1; 11 nucleotides line up with TRBD2. Germline loops: CDR1 SGHDT, CDR2 YYEEEE. This CDR3 contains 17 residues. CDR3 DNA sequence: TGTGCCAGCAACTTGTCTAGCGGGGGGAGCCCCTACAATGAGCAGTTCTTC. Translated, it gives CASNLSSGGSPYNEQFF.

The table lists this clonotype with a count of one. A much larger clone differs by one base, so this may be a read error. Because the CDR3 is missing its conserved closing phenylalanine or tryptophan, this is likely a read error. This chain connects TRBV6-6 to TRBJ1-2; no clear D gene. This CDR3 is 14 amino acids long. Trimming cost V 4 bases and J 2 bases, with 11 bases left between them. Germline V gives CDR1 MNHNY, CDR2 SVGAGI (reference sequence). CDR3 sequence reads: CASSSTTRNYGYTS. For the CDR3, the DNA is TGTGCCAGCAGTTCTACGACACGCAACTATGGCTACACCTCC.

Comments on this clonotype: A read error may be the cause here, since a much bigger clone is one base away. The chain combines TRBV7-2 with TRBJ2-7; D call uncertain. Germline lookup yields CDR1 SGHTA and CDR2 FQGNSA. V dropped 4 bases and J dropped 3 bases, with 22 bases sitting between them. There are 17 residues in the CDR3. The CDR3: CASSSPRGRRRNYEQYF. CDR3 nucleotide sequence: TGTGCCAGCAGCTCCCCCCGAGGTAGGCGGAGAAACTACGAGCAGTACTTC.

This clonotype was seen only a few times. The chain is built from TRBV7-8 and TRBJ1-1, with D possibly TRBD1 on 5 matching bases. The V end lost 5 bases, the J end lost 0 bases, and 19 bases lay between the germline ends. The CDR3 is 17 amino acids. CDR1 and CDR2 from the germline V gene are SGHVS and FQNEAQ. CDR3 coding DNA: TGTGCCAGCAGCATCCATCCCCCTGACAGAATGAACACTGAAGCTTTCTTT. Its translation is CASSIHPPDRMNTEAFF.

This clonotype was seen ten or more times. The rearrangement links TRBV12-3 or TRBV12-4 to TRBJ2-7; D is perhaps TRBD1 (5 bases). The V and J ends lost 6 bases and 1 base respectively, with 10 bases between them. The CDR3 has 13 residues. CDR3 nucleotide sequence: TGTGCCAGCAGGCAGGGTTCATCCTACGAGCAGTACTTC. Protein product: CASRQGSSYEQYF.

This clonotype was observed a handful of times. V and J are TRBV6-1 and TRBJ1-2, with D hard to call. This CDR3 is built from 13 residues. In germline, CDR1 is MNHNS, CDR2 SASEGT. The CDR3 sequence is CVTRDHLNYGYTF. The CDR3 nucleotides are TGTGTCACCCGGGATCACCTAAACTATGGCTACACCTTC.

The chain recombines TRBV5-4 with TRBJ1-1, with D hard to call. The CDR3 totals 14 residues. V lost 5 bases and J lost 0, with 11 bases in between. Germline loops: CDR1 SGHNT, CDR2 YYREEE (reference sequence). CDR3 loop: CASSPRSMNTEAFF. CDR3 in DNA: TGTGCCAGCAGTCCACGGTCTATGAACACTGAAGCTTTCTTT.

This clonotype has just one count. A junction end diverges from the germline sequence, so it may reflect a read error. The CDR3 nucleotides read TGTGCCAGCGGTGCGTCTCATGAGTCCTACGAGCAGTATTTC. Amino acid sequence: CASGASHESYEQYF. The genes are TRBV11-1 and TRBJ2-7; D gene ambiguous. Germline lookup yields CDR1 SGHAT and CDR2 FQDESV (reference sequence). The CDR3 is made up of 14 amino acids.

This clonotype was counted many times. The V and J genes are TRBV6-2 or TRBV6-3 and TRBJ2-2; D ambiguous. V lost 6 bases and J 7 bases, leaving 9 bases between the germline ends. The CDR3 loop spans 12 amino acids. CDR1 is MNHEY, CDR2 SVGEGT, per germline. The CDR3 is CASRVYNGELFF. The CDR3 DNA follows: TGTGCCAGCAGGGTATACAACGGGGAGCTGTTTTTT.

Of note for this clonotype: The junction differs from germline at one of its ends, possibly a read error. This chain links TRBV6-5 with TRBJ2-5; 9 bases map to TRBD1. Germline V CDR1 and CDR2: MNHEY, SVGAGI. The CDR3 has 14 residues. CDR3 protein: CASSRTGDQKIQYF. DNA of the CDR3: TGTGCAAGCAGTCGGACAGGGGATCAAAAGATCCAGTACTTC.